This TCR beta chain stems from a study of shared clonotypes between healthy human individuals. The table came from immunoSEQ multiplex PCR; TCRdb's copy has only in-frame clones and leaves some out. Here the sample spans about 1 million clones, under 80% being singletons. This clone turned up a few times. V gave up 4 bases and J gave up 10 bases; unmatched junction bases: 11. CDR3 length: 14 amino acids. Germline lookup yields CDR1 SGHTS and CDR2 YDEGEE. The clonotype originates from a man aged 18 to 29 in good health. The sample consisted of memory CD4+ T cells sorted from blood. Subset described: CD45RA-negative fraction. J is TRBJ2-1 and V is TRBV5-8; 7 bases fit TRBD1. The CDR3 region is CASSQDDRAREQFF. CDR3 coding DNA: TGTGCCAGCAGCCAGGACGACAGGGCGAGGGAGCAGTTCTTC.